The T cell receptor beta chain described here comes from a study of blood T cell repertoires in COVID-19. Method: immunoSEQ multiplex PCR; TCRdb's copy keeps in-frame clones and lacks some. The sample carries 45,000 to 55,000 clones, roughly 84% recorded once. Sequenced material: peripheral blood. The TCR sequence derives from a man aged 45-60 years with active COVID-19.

The CDR3 is CASSSSPTGSNYGYTF. CDR3 DNA sequence: TGCGCCAGCAGCTCCTCTCCGACAGGATCTAACTATGGCTACACCTTC. The rearrangement uses TRBV5-1 and TRBJ1-2; D is perhaps TRBD1 (6 bases). Trimming cost V 3 bases and J 0 bases, with 15 bases left between them. Germline CDR1 reads SGHRS; CDR2 reads YFSETQ. CDR3 length: 16 amino acids.